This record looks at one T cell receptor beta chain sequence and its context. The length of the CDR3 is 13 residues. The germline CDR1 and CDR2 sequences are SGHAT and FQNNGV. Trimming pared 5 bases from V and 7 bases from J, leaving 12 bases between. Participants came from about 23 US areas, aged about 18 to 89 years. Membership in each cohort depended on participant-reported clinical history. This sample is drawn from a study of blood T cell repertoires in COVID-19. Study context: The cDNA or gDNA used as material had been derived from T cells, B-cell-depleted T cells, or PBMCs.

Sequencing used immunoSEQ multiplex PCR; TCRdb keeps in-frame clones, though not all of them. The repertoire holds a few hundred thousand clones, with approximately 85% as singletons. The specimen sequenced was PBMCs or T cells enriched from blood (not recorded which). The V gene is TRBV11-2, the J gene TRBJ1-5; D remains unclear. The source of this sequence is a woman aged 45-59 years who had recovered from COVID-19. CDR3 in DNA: TGTGCCAGCAGCCGAGGATCATTCCAGCCCCAGCATTTT. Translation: CASSRGSFQPQHF.